This T cell receptor (beta chain) was sequenced during a study of ipilimumab plus nivolumab after autologous stem cell transplantation (dated by TCRdb to the early 2020s). Turning to the overall study: The median number of doses received by trial patients was four to six for ipilimumab and roughly eight for nivolumab. The DLBCL cohort included primary refractory and relapsed disease, with 18-month progression-free survival of approximately 87% and 28% respectively. Patients undergoing autologous transplant for high-risk diffuse large B cell lymphoma, mature T cell lymphoma, or multiple myeloma were enrolled in the trial. The intent-to-treat population of the trial was made up of about 37 patients. The paper's findings and limits, for the study overall: According to the authors, a biologic rationale for studying the approach further came from T cell receptor repertoire, regulatory T cell phenotype and gut microbiota profiles. Combined checkpoint inhibition as post-transplant consolidation was concluded by the authors to appear tolerable.

Concerning this clone itself: This clone's antigen is unknown. The input lacks base qualities; no much larger clone sits a single base away.

Checkpoint therapy was initiated 14 to 28 days after autologous transplant, and ipilimumab was administered at 1 mg/kg intravenously on day 1 of selected weeks. Nivolumab was administered at 3 mg/kg intravenously on day 1 of weeks 1, 4, 7, 10, and every two weeks through week 26. This Phase Ib clinical trial tested ipilimumab plus nivolumab, a combined checkpoint inhibition, as consolidation after autologous stem cell transplantation. The method behind the library was the immunoSEQ multiplex PCR assay. TCRdb mirrors the immuneACCESS table, restricted to in-frame sequences. Some clones are absent from its copies; in checked studies, under half trace to an unresolved V gene, and the reason for the others is unknown. The sample data list about 83,000 clones, and 83% of these were observed just once. The ten largest clones take up 2.2% of the sample. The germline V gene specifies SGHTA as CDR1 and FQGNSA as CDR2. Its CDR3 holds 14 amino acids, cysteine through phenylalanine. Kept here is only the CDR3 DNA, which spans 42 bases and is read in frame from base 1. V drops 5 bases and J drops 6 bases, leaving 14 bases in between.

This TCR came from a male donor with diffuse large B-cell lymphoma. Sequenced here: PBMCs, sampled in a trial of ipilimumab plus nivolumab as post-transplant consolidation. The sequence links TRBV7-2 to TRBJ1-5; the D gene is possibly TRBD1, with 5 bases matching. At the DNA level, the sequence is TGTGCCAGCAGCGCCCCGGGACCGAGTCAGCCCCAGCATTTT. Its translation is CASSAPGPSQPQHF.